These T cell receptor beta chains were read from a single sample in a study of human T cells and chemical hapten exposure. Using its own MiXCR run on the RACE reads, TCRdb lists one record per CDR3 protein. The table has more than 110,000 distinct CDR3 sequences, approximately 10% seen once. The sequencing here drew on whole blood, taken in connection with sensitization to the hapten diphenylcyclopropenone (DPC). Source of these receptors: a woman aged 50 to 60 with alopecia areata. Some clones in this sample may be carry-over from other donors' samples. CDR3s include the opening cysteine and the closing phenylalanine or tryptophan. The D gene is left open where the match is weak. The size of a clone is reported for some rows only, either as once, few or many, or as a class for expanded clones.

d_call,j_call,v_call,clone_size,cdr3_aa,cdr3_nt
NA,TRBJ2-7,TRBV28,NA,CASRYTDSTYEQYF,TGTGCCAGCAGGTATACAGACTCGACCTACGAGCAGTACTTC
TRBD1,TRBJ2-7,TRBV6-5,few,CASSRQGAHEQYF,TGTGCCAGCAGCCGACAGGGCGCGCACGAGCAGTACTTC
TRBD1,TRBJ2-7,TRBV19,NA,CASSQGAGSLTQYF,TGTGCCAGTAGCCAGGGGGCTGGGTCACTTACCCAGTACTTC
TRBD1,TRBJ2-3,TRBV11-2,many,CASSFAGTAITDTQYF,TGTGCCAGCAGCTTCGCCGGGACAGCCATCACAGATACGCAGTATTTT
TRBD1,TRBJ2-7,TRBV4-3,NA,CASCPEGQGWYEQYF,TGCGCCAGCTGCCCCGAAGGACAGGGATGGTACGAGCAGTACTTC
NA,TRBJ1-2,TRBV14,many,CASSPSTRNYGYTF,TGTGCCAGCAGCCCAAGTACACGGAACTATGGCTACACCTTC
TRBD2,TRBJ2-7,TRBV6-2/TRBV6-3,NA,CASSYSTSTSEQYF,TGTGCCAGCAGTTACTCGACTAGCACTAGCGAGCAGTACTTC
NA,TRBJ2-5,TRBV7-2,few,CASSLSGLGPETQYF,TGTGCCAGCAGCTTAAGTGGTCTAGGCCCCGAGACCCAGTACTTC
TRBD2,TRBJ2-7,TRBV20-1,many,CSARASGSYEQYF,TGCAGTGCTCGGGCTAGCGGGAGTTACGAGCAGTACTTC
NA,TRBJ1-5,TRBV4-3,many,CASSQDSRQPQHF,TGCGCCAGCAGCCAAGATTCACGGCAGCCCCAGCATTTT
NA,TRBJ2-5,TRBV11-2,NA,CASSLNRALVTQYF,TGTGCCAGCAGCTTAAATAGGGCTCTCGTGACCCAGTACTTC
NA,TRBJ1-4,TRBV7-9,few,CASSPVGRRGNEKLFF,TGTGCCAGCAGCCCGGTCGGGCGACGGGGTAATGAAAAACTGTTTTTT
TRBD2,TRBJ2-1,TRBV4-2,NA,CASSRASGRYNEQFF,TGTGCCAGCAGCCGGGCTAGCGGGAGGTACAATGAGCAGTTCTTC
NA,TRBJ1-2,TRBV7-2,few,CASSLGSPNYGYTF,TGTGCCAGCAGCTTAGGCAGCCCTAACTATGGCTACACCTTC
TRBD2,TRBJ2-1,TRBV2,NA,CASRRSLQRDYNEQFF,TGTGCCAGCAGAAGGTCCCTCCAGCGGGACTACAATGAGCAGTTCTTC
NA,TRBJ2-3,TRBV4-3,few,CASSQDLGRTDTQYF,TGCGCCAGCAGCCAAGATCTGGGGCGGACAGATACGCAGTATTTT
NA,TRBJ2-7,TRBV6-1,few,CARPSDQRHPAYEQYF,TGTGCCAGACCCTCCGATCAGCGCCACCCAGCCTACGAGCAGTACTTC
NA,TRBJ2-2,TRBV9,many,CASSPFGGLNRELFF,TGTGCCAGCAGCCCATTCGGGGGGCTAAATAGGGAGCTGTTTTTT
TRBD2,TRBJ2-5,TRBV19,NA,CASSILAGEETQYF,TGTGCCAGTAGTATTCTGGCGGGAGAAGAGACCCAGTACTTC
NA,TRBJ2-1,TRBV5-4,NA,CASSSGQSSYSEQFF,TGTGCCAGCAGCTCAGGACAGAGCTCCTACAGTGAGCAGTTCTTC
NA,TRBJ2-1,TRBV18,NA,CASSRNAGTASYNEQFF,TGTGCCAGCTCACGAAACGCCGGGACGGCCTCCTACAATGAGCAGTTCTTC
NA,TRBJ2-3,TRBV29-1,NA,CSVEKQTGTQYF,TGCAGCGTTGAAAAACAGACTGGTACGCAGTATTTT
NA,TRBJ1-2,TRBV27,few,CASSLRGAANYGYTF,TGTGCCAGCAGTCTCCGGGGGGCTGCTAACTATGGCTACACCTTC
NA,TRBJ2-1,TRBV7-3,NA,CASSLISVSGNEQFF,TGTGCCAGCAGCTTAATCAGCGTCTCAGGCAATGAGCAGTTCTTC
NA,TRBJ1-2,TRBV29-1,NA,CSVESSDYGYTF,TGCAGCGTTGAGTCCTCCGATTATGGCTACACCTTC
NA,TRBJ2-1,TRBV7-2,few,CASSLSRAVSYNEQFF,TGTGCCAGCAGCTTAAGTCGGGCGGTATCCTACAATGAGCAGTTCTTC
TRBD2,TRBJ2-5,TRBV29-1,few,CSGRGTRQETQYF,TGCAGCGGCCGGGGGACTAGACAAGAGACCCAGTACTTC
TRBD2,TRBJ2-3,TRBV20-1,many,CSARAGTSGPSSTDTQYF,TGCAGTGCTAGAGCCGGGACTAGCGGGCCTTCTAGCACAGATACGCAGTATTTT
NA,TRBJ2-7,TRBV29-1,many,CSVKIPYEQYF,TGCAGCGTTAAAATTCCCTACGAGCAGTACTTC
TRBD1,TRBJ1-2,TRBV4-3,NA,CASSQGTGVGYTF,TGCGCCAGCAGCCAGGGGACAGGGGTAGGCTACACCTTC
TRBD1,TRBJ1-6,TRBV28,few,CASSLYRGAGSPLHF,TGTGCCAGCAGTTTATACAGGGGCGCAGGTTCACCCCTCCACTTT
TRBD2,TRBJ2-7,TRBV7-3,NA,CASSRGPSGRGEQYF,TGTGCCAGCAGCCGGGGGCCTAGCGGGAGAGGCGAGCAGTACTTC
NA,TRBJ1-1,TRBV7-6,NA,CASREQVHTEAFF,TGTGCCAGCAGGGAACAGGTCCACACTGAAGCTTTCTTT
NA,TRBJ1-1,TRBV27,few,CASNPWAGLNTEAFF,TGTGCCAGCAACCCGTGGGCAGGCCTGAACACTGAAGCTTTCTTT
TRBD2,TRBJ2-5,TRBV18,many,CASSPPGTNQETQYF,TGTGCCAGCTCACCCCCCGGGACTAACCAAGAGACCCAGTACTTC
TRBD2,TRBJ2-7,TRBV7-9,NA,CASTAGTSVRLQYF,TGTGCCAGCACCGCCGGGACTAGCGTCCGCTTGCAGTACTTC
NA,TRBJ1-1,TRBV30,few,CAWSVRKTANTEAFF,TGTGCCTGGAGTGTACGGAAAACGGCCAACACTGAAGCTTTCTTT
TRBD2,TRBJ2-7,TRBV27,NA,CASSRTSGSVLAYEQYF,TGTGCCAGCAGTAGGACTAGCGGGAGTGTCTTAGCGTACGAGCAGTACTTC
TRBD2,TRBJ2-5,TRBV20-1,NA,CSARDRLRTSGLQETQYF,TGCAGTGCTAGAGATCGGTTGAGGACTAGCGGGCTCCAAGAGACCCAGTACTTC
NA,TRBJ2-3,TRBV28,few,CASRPSLGAPLRTDTQYF,TGTGCCAGCCGTCCCTCCCTGGGGGCCCCACTCCGCACAGATACGCAGTATTTT
NA,TRBJ1-2,TRBV28,NA,CASSSHPLGDYGYTF,TGTGCCAGCAGCTCACACCCTTTGGGGGACTATGGCTACACCTTC
NA,TRBJ1-1,TRBV29-1,NA,CSVTPGHKNTEAFF,TGCAGCGTCACCCCCGGACACAAGAACACTGAAGCTTTCTTT
NA,TRBJ2-3,TRBV18,many,CASSPLAASTDTQYF,TGTGCCAGCTCACCACTCGCAGCTAGCACAGATACGCAGTATTTT